Each of the 11 T cell receptor beta chains below was sequenced from the same sample in a study of T cell responses to AZD1222 COVID-19 vaccine (dated by TCRdb to about 2021). Libraries were constructed by the immunoSEQ multiplex PCR assay. Held by TCRdb, this immuneACCESS table contains in-frame sequences only and omits some clones. Under half of the omission traces to an unresolved V gene where checked; the cause of the rest is unknown. This sample lists 120,000 or so clones; about 90% were detected once. The biggest ten clones account for approximately 1% of the sample. The time point label, as the study defines it: baseline before first vaccination. The sequencing here drew on peripheral blood, taken on day 0 of AZD1222 vaccination. Receptors originate from an adult in good health.

This clone is a singleton in its sample. The CDR3 is CASNGGSLNYEQYF. In DNA, the CDR3 is TGTGCCAGCAATGGCGGGAGTCTGAACTACGAGCAGTACTTC. J is TRBJ2-7 and V is TRBV28; TRBD2 matches 7 bases. The CDR3 is 14 residues long. J was trimmed by 3 bases and V by 7 bases; bases with no gene match: 9. The germline V gene has CDR1 MDHEN and CDR2 SYDVKM.

This chain uses TRBV5-1 with TRBJ2-7, with 7 bases identical to TRBD1. In germline, CDR1 is SGHRS, CDR2 YFSETQ. V lost 3 bases, J lost 4 bases, and 7 bases stayed unmatched. The CDR3 totals 14 residues. Here the CDR3 DNA reads TGCGCCAGCAGCTACCGACAGGGAAATTACGAGCAGTACTTC. It translates to CASSYRQGNYEQYF.

V is TRBV14 and J is TRBJ2-7; either TRBD1 or TRBD2 may supply D (5 bases each). Trimming left V 2 bases short and J 2 bases short, with 13 bases between. The CDR3 loop spans 15 amino acids. Germline lookup yields CDR1 SGHDN and CDR2 FVKESK. For the CDR3, the DNA is TGTGCCAGCAGCCAAACTGGGACCCTCGCCTACGAGCAGTACTTC. Translated, it gives CASSQTGTLAYEQYF.

The gene calls are TRBV7-9 and TRBJ2-1, with D uncertain. CDR3 length equals 12 residues. The germline CDR1 and CDR2 sequences are SEHNR and FQNEAQ (reference sequence). Between the trimmed V and J ends, which lost 5 bases and 6 bases, there was a span of 8 bases. The CDR3 spells CASSLRLNEQFF. DNA for the CDR3: TGTGCCAGCAGCCTACGGCTCAATGAGCAGTTCTTC. The whole variable domain, filled in from reference TRBV7-9 and TRBJ2-1, reads DTGVSQNPRHKITKRGQNVTFRCDPISEHNRLYWYRQTLGQGPEFLTYFQNEAQLEKSRLLSDRFSAERPKGSFSTLEIQRTEQGDSAMYLCASSLRLNEQFFGPGTRLTVL.

J is TRBJ1-4 and V is TRBV7-9; D unresolved. The CDR3 length is 15 residues. Germline V gene lookup returns CDR1 SEHNR and CDR2 FQNEAQ (reference sequence). V lost 2 bases to trimming and J lost 7 bases, with 14 bases between them. The CDR3 sequence: CASSLFQRQSEKLFF. CDR3 sequence (DNA): TGTGCCAGCAGCTTATTCCAGCGCCAGAGTGAAAAACTGTTTTTT.

This clone appeared once. The chain is built from TRBV10-3 and TRBJ1-2, with TRBD1 matching 8 bases. Germline CDR1 reads ENHRY; CDR2 reads SYGVKD. The CDR3 has 16 residues. Trimming removed 3 bases from V and 4 bases from J; junction bases left unmatched: 10. The CDR3 reads CAISDPYRGFSYGYTF. Here the CDR3 DNA reads TGTGCCATCAGTGACCCCTACAGGGGGTTCAGCTATGGCTACACCTTC.

J is TRBJ1-3 and V is TRBV5-6; D gene uncertain. The CDR3 spans 14 residues. The V gene's germline CDR1 is SGHDT and CDR2 YYEEEE. V was shortened by 1 base and J by 1 base, with 6 bases between the two germline ends. This chain's CDR3 is CASSLRGSGNTIYF. DNA of the CDR3: TGTGCCAGCAGCTTGCGCGGATCTGGAAACACCATATATTTT.

The chain employs TRBV7-3 and TRBJ1-1; 7 bases align to TRBD1. Germline V gene lookup returns CDR1 SGHTA and CDR2 FQGTGA. The CDR3 extends over 14 amino acids. The V gene end was trimmed by 5 bases and the J gene end by 5 bases; junction bases not matched to a gene: 8. CDR3 in DNA: TGTGCCAGCAGCCCCGGCGGCAGGGGGACTGAAGCTTTCTTT. Translated: CASSPGGRGTEAFF.

This chain links TRBV19 with TRBJ2-5; 8 bases agree with TRBD2. The CDR3 consists of 13 residues. V lost 7 bases and J lost 9; bases outside the gene matches: 10. From germline, CDR1 is LNHDA and CDR2 SQIVND (reference sequence). CDR3 loop: CASKGAGVPAQYF. Here the CDR3 DNA reads TGTGCCAGTAAGGGAGCGGGAGTCCCGGCCCAGTACTTC.

The chain recombines TRBV20-1 with TRBJ2-7; D perhaps matches TRBD1 (5 bases). V lost 3 bases and J 0 bases, leaving 9 bases between the germline ends. Germline-derived CDR1 and CDR2 are DFQATT and SNEGSKA (reference sequence). The length of the CDR3 is 13 residues. CDR3 coding DNA: TGCAGTGCTAGTTCCAGGGCCTCCTACGAGCAGTACTTC. As protein: CSASSRASYEQYF.

This rearrangement joins TRBV5-1 to TRBJ1-2, with D possibly matching TRBD1 (5 bases). V was pared by 0 bases and J by 6 bases, with 9 bases between. This CDR3 region has 13 residues. CDR1 is SGHRS, CDR2 YFSETQ, per germline. CDR3: CASSLGGTNGYTF. For the CDR3, the DNA is TGCGCCAGCAGCTTGGGGGGCACGAATGGCTACACCTTC.